The 10 T cell receptor beta chains presented below share a single source sample, sequenced in a study of T cell responses to AZD1222 COVID-19 vaccine. Repertoires were generated with immunoSEQ multiplex PCR, while TCRdb's copy carries only in-frame clones and drops some. The sample holds 95,000 to 100,000 clones; roughly 92% are singletons and the top ten take about an eighth. This material consisted of peripheral blood, taken on day 0 of AZD1222 vaccination. The receptors shown here come from an adult in good health.

The CDR3 region is CASSLHGTGNTGELFF. In DNA, the CDR3 is TGTGCCAGCAGCTTACACGGGACAGGGAACACCGGGGAGCTGTTTTTT. The V call is TRBV7-9, the J call TRBJ2-2, with 8 bases that match TRBD1. After removal of 2 bases from V and 1 base from J, the junction contained 3 bases not matched to a gene. The CDR3 runs to 16 residues. Germline values: CDR1 SEHNR, CDR2 FQNEAQ (reference sequence). Full variable domain (remainder filled in from reference TRBV7-9 and TRBJ2-2): DTGVSQNPRHKITKRGQNVTFRCDPISEHNRLYWYRQTLGQGPEFLTYFQNEAQLEKSRLLSDRFSAERPKGSFSTLEIQRTEQGDSAMYLCASSLHGTGNTGELFFGEGSRLTVL.

The J gene is TRBJ2-5, the V gene TRBV16; TRBD2 is a possible D gene (5 bases). Germline values: CDR1 KGHSY, CDR2 FQNENV. The CDR3 sequence is 13 residues long. V was clipped by 4 bases and J by 2 bases, with 8 bases between them. CDR3 loop: CASSLGSQETQYF. CDR3 DNA sequence: TGTGCCAGCAGCCTAGGGAGTCAAGAGACCCAGTACTTC. The entire variable domain, with the rest obtained from reference TRBV16 and TRBJ2-5, is as follows: GEEVAQTPKHLVRGEGQKAKLYCAPIKGHSYVFWYQQVLKNEFKFLISFQNENVFDETGMPKERFSAKCLPNSPCSLEIQATKLEDSAVYFCASSLGSQETQYFGPGTRLLVL.

The chain links TRBV4-1 to TRBJ1-1; D is unclear. The CDR3 is made up of 13 amino acids. The germline V and J ends were trimmed by 6 bases and 0 bases, with 8 bases remaining between them. From germline, CDR1 is MGHRA and CDR2 YSYEKL. Here the CDR3 DNA reads TGCGCCAGCAGTTCTACGATGAACACTGAAGCTTTCTTT. Its protein product is CASSSTMNTEAFF.

The rearrangement joins TRBV18 to TRBJ2-2; 7 bases agree with TRBD1. The CDR3 has 16 residues. Germline assignment: CDR1 KGHSH and CDR2 LQKENI. V shed 0 bases, J shed 6 bases, and the junction held 7 bases outside the gene matches. CDR3 DNA: TGTGCCAGCTCACCACCGAACAGGGGTGAATCCGGGGAGCTGTTTTTT. This sequence encodes CASSPPNRGESGELFF.

V is TRBV19 and J is TRBJ1-6; the match to TRBD1 covers 7 bases. CDR1 is LNHDA and CDR2 is SQIVND in the germline V gene (reference sequence). The V and J ends lost 5 bases and 6 bases, in that order; junction bases with no gene match: 10. This CDR3 region has 16 residues. The CDR3 loop reads CASSSPPGQRNSPLHF. Here the CDR3 DNA reads TGTGCCAGTAGTTCCCCCCCGGGACAGCGTAATTCACCCCTCCACTTT. The full variable domain, rest sourced from reference TRBV19 and TRBJ1-6, is DGGITQSPKYLFRKEGQNVTLSCEQNLNHDAMYWYRQDPGQGLRLIYYSQIVNDFQKGDIAEGYSVSREKKESFPLTVTSAQKNPTAFYLCASSSPPGQRNSPLHFGNGTRLTVT.

The chain links TRBV5-5 to TRBJ2-1; 10 nucleotides align to TRBD2. There are 15 residues in the CDR3. V dropped 4 bases and J dropped 4; count of bases not matched to a gene: 5. Germline V lookup: CDR1 SGHKS, CDR2 YYEKEE (reference sequence). CDR3 nucleotide sequence: TGTGCCAGCAGCAGGACTAGCGGACAGTACAATGAGCAGTTCTTC. Its protein product is CASSRTSGQYNEQFF.

This rearrangement joins TRBV2 to TRBJ2-1, with 11 bases lining up with TRBD2. V lost 6 bases and J lost 3; bases outside the gene matches: 1. The germline V gene has CDR1 SNHLY and CDR2 FYNNEI. CDR3 length: 14 amino acids. The CDR3 here is CASSLAGGYNEQFF. The CDR3 DNA reads as TGTGCCAGCAGCCTAGCGGGGGGCTACAATGAGCAGTTCTTC.

V and J are TRBV7-3 and TRBJ1-2; TRBD1 matches 7 bases. The CDR3 has 14 residues. V was clipped by 3 bases and J by 6 bases; unmatched bases: 7. Germline CDR1 reads SGHTA; CDR2 reads FQGTGA. The CDR3: CASSFTGVSDGYTF. The DNA for the CDR3 is TGTGCCAGCAGCTTCACAGGGGTTTCTGATGGCTACACCTTC.

J is TRBJ1-2 and V is TRBV2; D unclear. This CDR3 has 10 residues. CDR1 and CDR2 (germline): SNHLY, FYNNEI. V lost 4 bases, J lost 7 bases, and 4 bases lay in between. CDR3 bases: TGTGCCAGCAGTGTCCCTGGCTACACCTTC. Protein: CASSVPGYTF.

The genes are TRBV5-4 and TRBJ2-7; D possibly corresponds to TRBD1 (5 bases). The CDR3 consists of 12 residues. The ends were cut back, 4 bases at V and 4 bases at J, with 9 bases in the middle. The germline gives CDR1 SGHNT, CDR2 YYREEE (reference sequence). CDR3 sequence reads: CASSLDRYEQYF. CDR3 DNA sequence: TGTGCCAGCAGCCTCGACAGATACGAGCAGTACTTC.